One and the same sample provided the 17 T cell receptor beta chains below, sequenced in a study of OX40 agonist ivuxolimab in advanced cancers. The data were produced by immunoSEQ multiplex PCR, yet TCRdb's version contains in-frame clones alone and is incomplete. This sample has 76,000 or so clones, with about 89% found just once. The source material was CD4+ or CD8+ T cells sorted from blood, sampled in a trial of the OX40 agonist ivuxolimab. These receptors originate from an adult with an advanced solid tumor such as melanoma, head and neck, liver or kidney cancer.

This clone was detected only a few times. V is TRBV7-9 and J is TRBJ1-1; D unresolved. With 5 bases removed from V and 2 bases from J, the gap between germline ends came to 6 bases. The germline V gene has CDR1 SEHNR and CDR2 FQNEAQ (reference sequence). The CDR3 is 12 residues long. The DNA of the CDR3 is TGTGCCAGCAGCCGATTTAACACTGAAGCTTTCTTT. Protein product: CASSRFNTEAFF.

The rearrangement links TRBV7-2 to TRBJ2-3; 7 bases match TRBD1. V shed 3 bases and J 11 bases; nucleotides not matched to a gene: 14. The CDR3 is made up of 15 amino acids. Germline CDR1 reads SGHTA; CDR2 reads FQGNSA. CDR3 nucleotide sequence: TGTGCCAGCAGCTTTCGGACAGGTTCTCTGGGTGGGCAGTATTTT. Amino acids: CASSFRTGSLGGQYF.

J is TRBJ2-1 and V is TRBV25-1; D call uncertain. Trimming cost V 4 bases and J 3 bases, with 13 bases left between them. The CDR3 is 15 residues long. Germline V lookup: CDR1 MGHDK, CDR2 SYGVNS. CDR3 DNA sequence: TGTGCCAGCAGTGGGATAAGGCCCCTCTACAATGAGCAGTTCTTC. Translated, it gives CASSGIRPLYNEQFF.

The rearrangement links TRBV5-1 to TRBJ2-7; 9 nucleotides match TRBD2. The CDR3 extends over 15 amino acids. CDR1 and CDR2 from the germline V gene are SGHRS and YFSETQ. The junction had 12 bases not matched to a gene; V was cut back by 5 bases and J by 6 bases. The CDR3 here is CASSQGLAGRSEQYF. The CDR3 DNA reads TGCGCCAGCAGTCAGGGGCTAGCGGGAAGGTCCGAGCAGTACTTC.

The chain has TRBV19 and TRBJ1-1; D unresolved. The V and J ends lost 9 bases and 6 bases respectively, with 17 bases between them. There are 13 residues in the CDR3. Per germline, CDR1 LNHDA and CDR2 SQIVND (reference sequence). The CDR3 coding sequence is TGTGCCAGCCTACCTATCTCTGGCTCTGAAGCTTTCTTT. Amino acids: CASLPISGSEAFF.

V is TRBV11-2 and J is TRBJ1-5; no clear D gene. Germline CDR1 SGHAT, CDR2 FQNNGV. V was trimmed by 2 bases and J by 2 bases, leaving 7 bases between them. CDR3 length equals 14 residues. CDR3 coding DNA: TGTGCCAGCAGCTTAAACTTGGGCAATCAGCCCCAGCATTTT. Translated, it gives CASSLNLGNQPQHF.

The chain recombines TRBV10-3 with TRBJ2-3; D gene unclear. This CDR3 comprises 14 residues. Per the germline V gene, CDR1 is ENHRY and CDR2 is SYGVKD. Trimming took off 0 bases at V and 6 bases at J, with 10 bases between the two ends. CDR3 sequence reads: CAISESMGRDTQYF. In DNA, the CDR3 is TGTGCCATCAGTGAGTCGATGGGTAGGGATACGCAGTATTTT.

The genes are TRBV6-6 and TRBJ1-1; D gene ambiguous. The CDR3 runs to 14 residues. Trimming cost V 2 bases and J 4 bases, with 11 bases left between them. Germline loops: CDR1 MNHNY, CDR2 SVGAGI (reference sequence). CDR3 DNA sequence: TGTGCCAGCAGTTACCTAACCCGGGGCACTGAAGCTTTCTTT. Translating it yields CASSYLTRGTEAFF.

The J gene is TRBJ1-2, the V gene TRBV6-1; D unclear. V was shortened by 6 bases and J by 1 base, with 9 bases between the two germline ends. From germline, CDR1 is MNHNS and CDR2 SASEGT. This CDR3 has 13 amino acids. CDR3 nucleotide sequence: TGTGCCAGCAGCGATATCTTTAACTATGGCTACACCTTC. Its translation is CASSDIFNYGYTF.

This clone was observed once. The J gene is TRBJ2-5, the V gene TRBV11-1, with 9 bases aligning to TRBD1. The CDR3 spans 15 residues. The trim removed 2 bases at V and 3 bases at J, leaving 4 bases unmatched. Germline CDR1 is SGHAT and CDR2 is FQDESV (reference sequence). The CDR3 DNA reads as TGTGCCAGCAGCTTACCGGGACAGGGAAAAGAGACCCAGTACTTC. It yields the protein CASSLPGQGKETQYF.

J is TRBJ2-5 and V is TRBV7-9, with D perhaps matching TRBD1 (6 bases). V gave up 6 bases and J gave up 4 bases, with 18 bases separating them. The CDR3 is made up of 15 amino acids. The germline gives CDR1 SEHNR, CDR2 FQNEAQ (reference sequence). CDR3 amino acids: CASRRRGGVGETQYF. CDR3 bases: TGTGCCAGCAGGCGTAGAGGGGGAGTGGGAGAGACCCAGTACTTC.

The gene calls are TRBV2 and TRBJ1-3; 9 bases map to TRBD1. There are 17 residues in the CDR3. CDR1 and CDR2 (germline): SNHLY, FYNNEI. Trimming cost V 5 bases and J 0 bases; bases outside gene matches: 8. In DNA form, the CDR3 reads TGTGCCAGCAGTCTCGGGACAGGGATATTCTCTGGAAACACCATATATTTT. Protein sequence: CASSLGTGIFSGNTIYF.

CDR3 sequence reads: CASSTPVETQYF. The DNA for the CDR3 is TGTGCCAGCAGTACCCCGGTGGAGACCCAGTACTTC. J is TRBJ2-5 and V is TRBV6-6; D not certain. Germline loops: CDR1 MNHNY, CDR2 SVGAGI (reference sequence). V lost 5 bases and J 5 bases, leaving 9 bases between the germline ends. The CDR3 has 12 amino acids.

The chain employs TRBV4-1 and TRBJ2-1; TRBD1 or TRBD2 may be the D gene (5 bases each). This CDR3 has 17 residues. Trimming stripped 0 bases from V and 4 bases from J, with 16 bases between. CDR1 and CDR2 (germline): MGHRA, YSYEKL. CDR3 bases: TGCGCCAGCAGCCAAGAGGGGTTGGGGGAGCTTTACAATGAGCAGTTCTTC. This translates into CASSQEGLGELYNEQFF.

The chain links TRBV27 to TRBJ1-2; maybe TRBD1 (5 bases). Germline V gives CDR1 MNHEY, CDR2 SMNVEV (reference sequence). V was cut by 5 bases and J by 8 bases, with 27 bases left in between. The CDR3 covers 17 residues. In DNA, the CDR3 is TGTGCCAGCAGTCCCACCCTAGTCCGGGGGTCCCTTTGGGGCTACACCTTC. The encoded protein is CASSPTLVRGSLWGYTF.

The chain carries TRBV6-1 and TRBJ1-3; no definite D call. The CDR3 runs 12 residues. V was cut by 7 bases and J by 8 bases, with 12 bases left in between. Germline lookup yields CDR1 MNHNS and CDR2 SASEGT. The CDR3 DNA reads as TGTGCCAGCATGGCGAGGGTTGACACCATATATTTT. Its protein product is CASMARVDTIYF.

The CDR3 protein is CASSLGRGGYEQYF. The CDR3 DNA is TGTGCCAGCAGCCTTGGGAGAGGCGGCTACGAGCAGTACTTC. The chain employs TRBV11-3 and TRBJ2-7; the D gene is possibly TRBD2 (5 bases). V was pared by 5 bases and J by 3 bases, with 14 bases between. The germline CDR1 and CDR2 sequences are SGHNT and YENEEA. The CDR3 totals 14 residues.